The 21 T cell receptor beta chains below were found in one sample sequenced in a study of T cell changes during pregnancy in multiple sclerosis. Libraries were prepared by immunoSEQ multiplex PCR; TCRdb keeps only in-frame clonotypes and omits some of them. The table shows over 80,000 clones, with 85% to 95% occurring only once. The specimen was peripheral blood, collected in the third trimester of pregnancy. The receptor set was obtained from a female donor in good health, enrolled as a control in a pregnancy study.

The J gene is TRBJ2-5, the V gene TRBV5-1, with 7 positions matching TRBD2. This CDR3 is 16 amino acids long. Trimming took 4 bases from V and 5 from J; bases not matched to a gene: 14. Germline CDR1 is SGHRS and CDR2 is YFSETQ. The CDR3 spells CASSPPLPAGIETQYF. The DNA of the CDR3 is TGCGCCAGCAGCCCCCCCCTTCCAGCGGGAATCGAGACCCAGTACTTC.

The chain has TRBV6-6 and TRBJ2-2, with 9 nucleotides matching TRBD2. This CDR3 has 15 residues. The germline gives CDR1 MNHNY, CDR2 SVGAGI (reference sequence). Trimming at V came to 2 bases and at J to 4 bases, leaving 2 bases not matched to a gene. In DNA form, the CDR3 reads TGTGCCAGCAGTTACCGAGCGGGAGGCACCGGGGAGCTGTTTTTT. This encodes CASSYRAGGTGELFF.

CDR3 sequence (DNA): TGTGCCAGCTCACCAGGACAGGACACTGAAGCTTTCTTT. Its translation: CASSPGQDTEAFF. This chain uses TRBV18 with TRBJ1-1, with TRBD1 matching over 7 bases. Germline values: CDR1 KGHSH, CDR2 LQKENI. The CDR3 consists of 13 residues. V lost 2 bases, J lost 3 bases, and 0 bases stayed unmatched.

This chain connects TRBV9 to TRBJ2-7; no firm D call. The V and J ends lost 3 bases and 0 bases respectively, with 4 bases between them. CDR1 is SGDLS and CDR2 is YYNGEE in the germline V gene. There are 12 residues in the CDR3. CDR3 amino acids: CASSGSSYEQYF. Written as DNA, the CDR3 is TGTGCCAGCAGCGGGAGCTCCTACGAGCAGTACTTC.

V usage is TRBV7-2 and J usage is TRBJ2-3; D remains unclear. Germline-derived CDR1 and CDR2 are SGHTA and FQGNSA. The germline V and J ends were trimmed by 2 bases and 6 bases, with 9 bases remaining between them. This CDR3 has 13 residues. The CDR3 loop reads CASSLWPDDTQYF. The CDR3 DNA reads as TGTGCCAGCAGCTTATGGCCCGATGATACGCAGTATTTT.

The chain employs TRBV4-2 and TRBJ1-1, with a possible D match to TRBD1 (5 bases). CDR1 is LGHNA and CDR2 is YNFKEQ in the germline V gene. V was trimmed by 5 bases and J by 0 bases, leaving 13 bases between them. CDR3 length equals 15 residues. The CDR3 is CASSRWGIMNTEAFF. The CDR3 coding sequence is TGTGCCAGCAGCAGGTGGGGCATAATGAACACTGAAGCTTTCTTT.

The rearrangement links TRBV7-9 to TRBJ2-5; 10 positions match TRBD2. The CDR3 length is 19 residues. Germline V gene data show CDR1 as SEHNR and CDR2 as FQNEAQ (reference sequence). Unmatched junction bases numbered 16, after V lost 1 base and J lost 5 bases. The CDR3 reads CASSLDVFSGRRAVETQYF. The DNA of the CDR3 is TGTGCCAGCAGCTTAGACGTTTTTAGCGGGAGGCGGGCCGTGGAGACCCAGTACTTC.

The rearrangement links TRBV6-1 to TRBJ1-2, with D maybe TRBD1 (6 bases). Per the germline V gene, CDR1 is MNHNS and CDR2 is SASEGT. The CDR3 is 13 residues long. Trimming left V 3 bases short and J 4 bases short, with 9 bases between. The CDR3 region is CASSDVQGYGYTF. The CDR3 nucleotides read TGTGCCAGCAGTGATGTACAGGGCTATGGCTACACCTTC.

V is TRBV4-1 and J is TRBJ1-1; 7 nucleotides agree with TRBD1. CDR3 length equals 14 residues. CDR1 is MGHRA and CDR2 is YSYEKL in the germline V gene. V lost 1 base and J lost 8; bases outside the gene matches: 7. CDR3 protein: CASSQVVRQGEAFF. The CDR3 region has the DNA TGCGCCAGCAGCCAAGTAGTTCGACAGGGCGAAGCTTTCTTT.

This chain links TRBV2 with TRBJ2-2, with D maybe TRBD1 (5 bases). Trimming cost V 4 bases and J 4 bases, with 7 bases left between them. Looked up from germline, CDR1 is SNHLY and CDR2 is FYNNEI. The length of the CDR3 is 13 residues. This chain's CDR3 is CASSGQITGELFF. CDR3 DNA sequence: TGTGCCAGCAGTGGACAGATCACCGGGGAGCTGTTTTTT.

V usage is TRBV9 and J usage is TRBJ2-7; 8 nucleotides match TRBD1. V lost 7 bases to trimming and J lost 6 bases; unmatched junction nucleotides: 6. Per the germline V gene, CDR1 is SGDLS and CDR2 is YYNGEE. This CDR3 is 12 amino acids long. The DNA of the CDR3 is TGTGCCAGCGGACAGGGAGGTGGCGAGCAGTACTTC. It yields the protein CASGQGGGEQYF.

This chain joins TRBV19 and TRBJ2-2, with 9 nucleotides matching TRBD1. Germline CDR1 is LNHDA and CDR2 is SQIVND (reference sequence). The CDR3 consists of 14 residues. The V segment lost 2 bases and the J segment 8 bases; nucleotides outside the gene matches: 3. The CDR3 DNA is TGTGCCAGTAGTATAACAGGGGGCCTAGGGGAGCTGTTTTTT. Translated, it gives CASSITGGLGELFF.

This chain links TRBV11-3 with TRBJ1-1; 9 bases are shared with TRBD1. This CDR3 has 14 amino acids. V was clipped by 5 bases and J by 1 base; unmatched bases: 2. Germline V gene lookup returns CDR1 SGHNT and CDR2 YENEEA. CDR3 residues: CASSLGQGNTEAFF. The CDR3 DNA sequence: TGTGCCAGCAGCCTGGGACAGGGGAACACTGAAGCTTTCTTT.

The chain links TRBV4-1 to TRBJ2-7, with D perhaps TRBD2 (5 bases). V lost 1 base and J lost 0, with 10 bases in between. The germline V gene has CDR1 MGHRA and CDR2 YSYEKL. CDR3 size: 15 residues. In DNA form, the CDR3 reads TGCGCCAGCAGCCAAGTGATCACTAGCTCCTACGAGCAGTACTTC. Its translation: CASSQVITSSYEQYF.

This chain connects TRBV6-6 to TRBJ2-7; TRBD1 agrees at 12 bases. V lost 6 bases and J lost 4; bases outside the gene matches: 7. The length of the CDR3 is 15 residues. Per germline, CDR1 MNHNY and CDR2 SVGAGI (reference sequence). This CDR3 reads CASRTGTGGGYEQYF. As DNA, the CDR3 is TGTGCCAGCAGAACCGGGACAGGGGGCGGTTACGAGCAGTACTTC.

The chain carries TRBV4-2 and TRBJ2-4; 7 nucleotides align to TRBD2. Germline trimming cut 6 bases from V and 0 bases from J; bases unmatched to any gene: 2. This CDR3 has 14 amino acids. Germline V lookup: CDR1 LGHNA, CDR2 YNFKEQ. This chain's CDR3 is CASRAGLAKNIQYF. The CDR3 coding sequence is TGTGCCAGCAGAGCGGGGTTAGCCAAAAACATTCAGTACTTC.

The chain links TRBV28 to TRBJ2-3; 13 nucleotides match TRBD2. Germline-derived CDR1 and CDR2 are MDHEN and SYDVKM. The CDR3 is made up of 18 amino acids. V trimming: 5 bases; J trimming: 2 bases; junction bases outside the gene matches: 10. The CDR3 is CASSPGLAGTQYTDTQYF. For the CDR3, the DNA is TGTGCCAGCAGTCCGGGACTAGCGGGGACCCAATACACAGATACGCAGTATTTT.

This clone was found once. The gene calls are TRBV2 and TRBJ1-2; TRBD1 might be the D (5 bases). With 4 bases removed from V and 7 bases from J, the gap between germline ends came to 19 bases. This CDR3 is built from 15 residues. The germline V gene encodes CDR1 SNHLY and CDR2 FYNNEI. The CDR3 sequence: CASSVSRQGSGGYTF. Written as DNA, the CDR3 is TGTGCCAGCAGTGTTAGCAGGCAGGGTTCAGGTGGCTACACCTTC.

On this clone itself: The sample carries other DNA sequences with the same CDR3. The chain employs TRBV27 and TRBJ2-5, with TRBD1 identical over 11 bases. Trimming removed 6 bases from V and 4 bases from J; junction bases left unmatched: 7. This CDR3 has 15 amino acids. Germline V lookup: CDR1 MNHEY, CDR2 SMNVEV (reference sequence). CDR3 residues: CASSSGTGGVETQYF. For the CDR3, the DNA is TGTGCCAGCAGCTCTGGGACAGGGGGAGTAGAGACCCAGTACTTC.

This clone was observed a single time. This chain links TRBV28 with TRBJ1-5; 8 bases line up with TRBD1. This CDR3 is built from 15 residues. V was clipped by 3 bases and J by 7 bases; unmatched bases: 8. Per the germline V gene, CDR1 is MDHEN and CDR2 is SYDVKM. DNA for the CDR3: TGTGCCAGCAGTTTTGGACAGGGTGTAAGGCAGCCCCAGCATTTT. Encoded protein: CASSFGQGVRQPQHF.

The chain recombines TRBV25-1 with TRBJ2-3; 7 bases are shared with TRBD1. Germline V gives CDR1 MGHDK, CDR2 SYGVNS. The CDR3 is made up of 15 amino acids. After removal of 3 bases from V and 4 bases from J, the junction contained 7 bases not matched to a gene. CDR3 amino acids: CASSDPGQTADTQYF. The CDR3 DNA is TGTGCCAGCAGTGACCCGGGACAGACGGCAGATACGCAGTATTTT.